This T cell receptor beta chain was profiled in a study of blood T cell repertoires in COVID-19. The CDR3 is 15 amino acids. Germline V gene lookup returns CDR1 MNHEY and CDR2 SVGAGI. The ends were cut back, 2 bases at V and 3 bases at J, with 11 bases in the middle. Grouping used clinical history reported by participants in a survey and questionnaire. Two negative PCRs, clearance, or symptom resolution had been documented for recovered Cohort 3 donors. Under the authors' procedure: For nucleated cells, counts were estimated from reference gene primer amplification. Sequenced by immunoSEQ multiplex PCR; TCRdb stores in-frame clones only, minus some. Clone size and V and J calls were adopted from that table, with D and trimming inferred from the DNA. The sample consists of 200,000 to 250,000 clones, around 89% of them appearing once.

This TCR came from a woman aged 25 to 39 who had recovered from COVID-19. The sample comprised PBMCs or T cells enriched from blood (not recorded which). The chain joins TRBV6-5 to TRBJ1-3; tentatively, D is TRBD1 (6 bases). The chain's CDR3 is CASSYGGGFGNTIYF. In nucleotides, the CDR3 is TGTGCCAGCAGTTACGGGGGCGGTTTTGGAAACACCATATATTTT.